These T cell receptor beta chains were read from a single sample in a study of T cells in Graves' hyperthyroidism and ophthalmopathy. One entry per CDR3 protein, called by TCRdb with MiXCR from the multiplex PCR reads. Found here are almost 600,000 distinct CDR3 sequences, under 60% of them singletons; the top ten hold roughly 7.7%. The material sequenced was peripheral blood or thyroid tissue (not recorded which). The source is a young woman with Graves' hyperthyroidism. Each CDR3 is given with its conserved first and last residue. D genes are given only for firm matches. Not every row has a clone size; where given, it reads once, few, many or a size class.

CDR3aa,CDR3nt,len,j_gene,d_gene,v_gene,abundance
CASSLNGGSGSTDTQYF,TGTGCCAGCAGCCTCAACGGGGGGAGCGGAAGCACAGATACGCAGTATTTT,17,TRBJ2-3,TRBD2,TRBV9,few
CASSIQINYGYTF,TGTGCCAGCAGCATACAGATTAACTATGGCTACACCTTC,13,TRBJ1-2,NA,TRBV7-9,many
CASSLVGAGQPQHF,TGTGCCAGCAGCTTGGTAGGGGCCGGGCAGCCCCAGCATTTT,14,TRBJ1-5,NA,TRBV5-6,few
CASGQGDTYEQYF,TGTGCCAGTGGACAGGGGGATACCTACGAGCAGTACTTC,13,TRBJ2-7,TRBD1,TRBV6-1,many
CASSHTRDRGYEQYF,TGTGCCAGCAGCCATACCCGGGACAGGGGCTACGAGCAGTACTTC,15,TRBJ2-7,TRBD1,TRBV3-1,many
CSVEGSNSGANVLTF,TGCAGCGTTGAGGGTTCAAACTCTGGGGCCAACGTCCTGACTTTC,15,TRBJ2-6,NA,TRBV29-1,many
CSVGASSRAETQYF,TGCAGCGTTGGAGCTAGCAGCCGGGCGGAGACCCAGTACTTC,14,TRBJ2-5,NA,TRBV29-1,NA
CSARDRRKDYTGELFF,TGCAGTGCTAGAGATCGGCGGAAGGATTACACCGGGGAGCTGTTTTTT,16,TRBJ2-2,NA,TRBV20-1,NA
CASSPSHEQYF,TGTGCCAGCTCACCAAGCCACGAGCAGTACTTC,11,TRBJ2-7,NA,TRBV18,many
CASSNRDYGYTF,TGTGCCAGCAGTAACCGGGACTATGGCTACACCTTC,12,TRBJ1-2,NA,TRBV2,NA
CASSIQGGAFRPLHF,TGTGCCAGCAGTATCCAGGGGGGGGCCTTCAGGCCCCTCCACTTT,15,TRBJ1-6,TRBD1,TRBV12-3/TRBV12-4,many
CSADSSLSGQFF,TGCAGTGCCGATTCTAGCCTTTCCGGGCAGTTCTTC,12,TRBJ2-1,NA,TRBV20-1,few
CASSQGGSGGEETQYF,TGTGCCAGCAGTCAGGGAGGGTCGGGGGGGGAAGAGACCCAGTACTTC,16,TRBJ2-5,TRBD2,TRBV7-2,NA
CASSVGQEYGYTF,TGTGCCAGCAGTGTGGGGCAGGAATATGGCTACACCTTC,13,TRBJ1-2,NA,TRBV2,many
CSASLGTTDTQYF,TGCAGTGCTAGTTTGGGGACCACGGATACGCAGTATTTT,13,TRBJ2-3,NA,TRBV20-1,NA
CASSQGGTGNNEQFF,TGTGCCAGCAGCCAGGGCGGGACAGGGAACAATGAGCAGTTCTTC,15,TRBJ2-1,TRBD1,TRBV7-3,few
CASSEARLAGYNEQFF,TGTGCCAGCAGTGAAGCGCGTCTAGCGGGATACAATGAGCAGTTCTTC,16,TRBJ2-1,TRBD2,TRBV2,NA
CASSSFSGQGRETQYF,TGTGCCAGCAGCTCCTTTTCGGGACAGGGTCGCGAGACCCAGTACTTC,16,TRBJ2-5,TRBD1,TRBV7-9,many
CASSLTSGRATGELFF,TGTGCCAGCAGCTTGACTAGCGGGAGAGCCACCGGGGAGCTGTTTTTT,16,TRBJ2-2,TRBD2,TRBV5-5,NA
CASSFRAVTGGADYGYTF,TGCGCCAGCAGCTTTCGGGCAGTCACCGGGGGCGCAGACTATGGCTACACCTTC,18,TRBJ1-2,NA,TRBV5-1,once
CASSQEILGGYTF,TGTGCCAGCAGCCAGGAGATATTAGGTGGCTACACCTTC,13,TRBJ1-2,NA,TRBV2,NA
CASSGQWDTEAFF,TGTGCCAGCTCGGGACAGTGGGACACTGAAGCTTTCTTT,13,TRBJ1-1,TRBD1,TRBV18,few
CASSSGSLPYEQYF,TGCGCCAGCAGTAGCGGGAGCCTTCCCTACGAGCAGTACTTC,14,TRBJ2-7,TRBD2,TRBV5-1,many
CSSRGGSYEQYF,TGCAGCAGCCGCGGTGGCTCCTACGAGCAGTACTTC,12,TRBJ2-7,NA,TRBV29-1,NA
CASSCVGLSSYNSPLHF,TGTGCCAGCAGTTGCGTGGGTCTGAGCTCCTATAATTCACCCCTCCACTTT,17,TRBJ1-6,NA,TRBV6-5,NA
CASSQVGYEQFF,TGTGCCAGCAGCCAAGTTGGGTATGAGCAGTTCTTC,12,TRBJ2-1,NA,TRBV7-9,NA
CASSRTLGEQYF,TGTGCCAGCAGCCGAACTCTGGGGGAGCAGTACTTC,12,TRBJ2-7,NA,TRBV7-8,many
CATSTPRAIGGYTF,TGTGCCACCAGCACCCCGAGGGCCATCGGTGGCTACACCTTC,14,TRBJ1-2,NA,TRBV15,NA
CASSPKFGNSNQPQHF,TGTGCCAGCAGCCCCAAATTCGGTAATAGCAATCAGCCCCAGCATTTT,16,TRBJ1-5,NA,TRBV7-9,once
CASSSEGASPLHF,TGTGCCAGTAGTTCGGAGGGGGCTTCACCCCTCCACTTT,13,TRBJ1-6,TRBD1,TRBV19,many
CSAVGASGSYEQYF,TGCAGTGCCGTAGGAGCGAGCGGGTCCTACGAGCAGTACTTC,14,TRBJ2-7,NA,TRBV20-1,many
CASGGFGYTF,TGTGCCAGCGGAGGGTTTGGCTACACCTTC,10,TRBJ1-2,NA,TRBV9,many
CASSEYSGSRTEAFF,TGTGCCAGCAGTGAATACTCAGGGTCTAGGACTGAAGCTTTCTTT,15,TRBJ1-1,NA,TRBV25-1,many
CASSEAGQFDQYF,TGTGCCAGCAGTGAAGCGGGGCAGTTTGACCAGTACTTC,13,TRBJ2-5,NA,TRBV6-1,few
CSARGGTSGAPRYF,TGCAGTGCTAGAGGGGGGACTAGCGGGGCCCCAAGGTACTTC,14,TRBJ2-5,TRBD2,TRBV20-1,NA
CATSETGETFAF,TGTGCCACCAGTGAGACCGGGGAGACTTTCGCTTTC,12,TRBJ2-6,NA,TRBV24-1,NA
CSDRTGAKTYEQYF,TGCAGTGACCGAACAGGGGCGAAAACCTACGAGCAGTACTTC,14,TRBJ2-7,TRBD1,TRBV20-1,once
CATSDLSRDYEETQYF,TGTGCCACCAGTGATTTGTCCCGGGACTATGAAGAGACCCAGTACTTC,16,TRBJ2-5,TRBD2,TRBV24-1,NA
CASSPLSGESGEQYF,TGTGCCAGCAGTCCCCTTAGCGGGGAGTCCGGGGAGCAGTACTTC,15,TRBJ2-7,TRBD2,TRBV6-4,NA
CSVVPRVRLFRTDTQYF,TGCAGCGTTGTCCCTAGAGTCCGCCTCTTCCGCACAGATACGCAGTATTTT,17,TRBJ2-3,NA,TRBV29-1,NA
CASSLLGGLNQPQHF,TGTGCCAGCAGCTTACTCGGGGGGCTCAATCAGCCCCAGCATTTT,15,TRBJ1-5,NA,TRBV7-6,few
CSAKEGGFTYEQYF,TGCAGTGCCAAAGAGGGGGGTTTTACTTACGAGCAGTACTTC,14,TRBJ2-7,NA,TRBV20-1,NA
CASRKQNYGYTF,TGTGCCAGCAGAAAACAAAACTATGGCTACACCTTC,12,TRBJ1-2,NA,TRBV27,NA